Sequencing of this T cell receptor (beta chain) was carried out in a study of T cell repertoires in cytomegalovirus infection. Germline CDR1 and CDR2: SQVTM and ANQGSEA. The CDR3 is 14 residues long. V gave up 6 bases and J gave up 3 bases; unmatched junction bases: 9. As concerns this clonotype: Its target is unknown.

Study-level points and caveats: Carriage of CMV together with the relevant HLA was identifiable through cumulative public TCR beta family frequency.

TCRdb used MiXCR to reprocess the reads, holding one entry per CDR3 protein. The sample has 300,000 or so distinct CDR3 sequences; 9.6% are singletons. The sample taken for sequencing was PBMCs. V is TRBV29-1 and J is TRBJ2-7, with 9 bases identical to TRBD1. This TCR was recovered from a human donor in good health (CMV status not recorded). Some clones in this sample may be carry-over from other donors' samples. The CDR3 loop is CSVTPGQGVYEQYF. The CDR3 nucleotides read TGCAGCGTCACACCGGGACAGGGTGTCTACGAGCAGTACTTC.